This TCR beta chain is drawn from a study of T cell repertoires in cytomegalovirus infection. Study context: CMV infection and matching HLA type were both indicated by public TCR beta signatures.

CDR1 and CDR2 from the germline V gene are LGHNA and YNFKEQ. Trimming took off 3 bases at V and 5 bases at J, with 13 bases between the two ends. CDR3 size: 14 residues. TCRdb reprocessed the reads via MiXCR and lists one record per CDR3 protein. The data contain approximately 500,000 distinct CDR3 sequences, about 11% of them singletons. With regard to this clonotype: Its antigen is not known.

General study findings and limits: Ex vivo, HLA-C-restricted CMV-specific TCR beta clonotypes prevailed over the rest of the response. Summed frequency of shared TCR beta families picked out CMV carriers who also had the relevant HLA.

The sample was PBMCs. This TCR was sampled from a human donor in good health (CMV status not recorded). Some clones in this sample may be carry-over from other donors' samples. The chain combines TRBV4-2 with TRBJ2-5, with a tentative D call TRBD1 (5 bases). The CDR3 DNA follows: TGTGCCAGCAGCCAGCAGATCTGGGGCGAGACCCAGTACTTC. Protein: CASSQQIWGETQYF.